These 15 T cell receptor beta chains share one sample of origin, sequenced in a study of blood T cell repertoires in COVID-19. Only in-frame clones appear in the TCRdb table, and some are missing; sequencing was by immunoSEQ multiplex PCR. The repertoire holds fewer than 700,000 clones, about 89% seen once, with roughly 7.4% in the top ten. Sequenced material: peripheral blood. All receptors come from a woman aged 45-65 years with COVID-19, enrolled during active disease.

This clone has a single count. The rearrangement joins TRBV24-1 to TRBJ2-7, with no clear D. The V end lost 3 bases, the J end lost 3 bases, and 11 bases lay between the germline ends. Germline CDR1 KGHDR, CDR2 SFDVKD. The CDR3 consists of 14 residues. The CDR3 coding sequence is TGTGCCACCAGTGATCCCCTTGAGAGCTACGAGCAGTACTTC. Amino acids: CATSDPLESYEQYF.

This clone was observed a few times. The DNA of the CDR3 is TGTGCCAGCAGTTTAGGGCCTATCCTTCTGAATCAGCCCCAGCATTTT. Translation: CASSLGPILLNQPQHF. The chain carries TRBV28 and TRBJ1-5; D not certain. Germline CDR1 and CDR2: MDHEN and SYDVKM. Deletions cut 2 bases from V and 4 bases from J, with 15 bases between. The CDR3 contains 16 residues.

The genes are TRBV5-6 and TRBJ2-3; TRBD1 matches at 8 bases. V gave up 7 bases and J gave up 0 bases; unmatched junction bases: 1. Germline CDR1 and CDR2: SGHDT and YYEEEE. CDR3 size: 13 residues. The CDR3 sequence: CASRQGSTDTQYF. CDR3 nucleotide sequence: TGTGCCAGCCGACAGGGGAGCACAGATACGCAGTATTTT.

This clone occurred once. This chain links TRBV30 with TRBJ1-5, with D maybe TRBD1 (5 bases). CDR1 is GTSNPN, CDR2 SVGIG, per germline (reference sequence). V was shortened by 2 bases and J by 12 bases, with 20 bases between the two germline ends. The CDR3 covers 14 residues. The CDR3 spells CAWSSPPGHKRQHF. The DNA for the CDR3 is TGTGCCTGGAGTTCCCCTCCAGGACATAAGCGCCAGCATTTT.

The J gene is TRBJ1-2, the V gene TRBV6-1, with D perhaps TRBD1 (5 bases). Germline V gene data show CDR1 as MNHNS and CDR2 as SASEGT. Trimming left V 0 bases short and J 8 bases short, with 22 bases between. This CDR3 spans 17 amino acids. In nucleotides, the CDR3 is TGTGCCAGCAGTGAAGCGCTCGGGAGGGTCGAGGGGCAGGGCTACACCTTC. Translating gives CASSEALGRVEGQGYTF.

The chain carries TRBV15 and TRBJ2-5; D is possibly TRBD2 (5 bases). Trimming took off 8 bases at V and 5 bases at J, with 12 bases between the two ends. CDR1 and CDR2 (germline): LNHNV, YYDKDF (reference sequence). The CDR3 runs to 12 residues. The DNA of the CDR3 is TGTGCCACCCGCGGACTGCGGGAGACCCAGTACTTC. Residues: CATRGLRETQYF.

DNA for the CDR3: TGTGCCAGCAGCCCGTCCCCGGACACCGGGGAGCTGTTTTTT. It is translated as CASSPSPDTGELFF. The V gene is TRBV7-2, the J gene TRBJ2-2; D not certain. Trimming removed 5 bases at V and 3 bases at J, with 10 bases between. Germline CDR1 is SGHTA and CDR2 is FQGNSA. The CDR3 runs 14 residues.

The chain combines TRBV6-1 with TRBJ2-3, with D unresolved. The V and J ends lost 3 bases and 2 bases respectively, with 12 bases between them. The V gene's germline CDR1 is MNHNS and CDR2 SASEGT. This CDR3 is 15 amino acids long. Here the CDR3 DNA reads TGTGCCAGCAGTGACGAACTACGACTCACAGATACGCAGTATTTT. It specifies CASSDELRLTDTQYF.

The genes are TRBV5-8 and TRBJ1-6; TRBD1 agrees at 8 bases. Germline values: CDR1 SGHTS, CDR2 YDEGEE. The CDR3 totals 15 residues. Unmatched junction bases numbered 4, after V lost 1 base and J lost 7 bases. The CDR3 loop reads CASSLRRTGNSPLHF. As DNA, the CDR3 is TGTGCCAGCAGCTTGAGACGGACAGGGAATTCACCCCTCCACTTT.

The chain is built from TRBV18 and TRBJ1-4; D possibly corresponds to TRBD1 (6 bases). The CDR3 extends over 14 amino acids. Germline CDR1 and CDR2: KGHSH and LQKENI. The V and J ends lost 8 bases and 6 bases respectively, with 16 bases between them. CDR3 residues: CASHPRGADEKLFF. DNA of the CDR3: TGTGCCAGCCACCCCCGGGGGGCGGATGAAAAACTGTTTTTT.

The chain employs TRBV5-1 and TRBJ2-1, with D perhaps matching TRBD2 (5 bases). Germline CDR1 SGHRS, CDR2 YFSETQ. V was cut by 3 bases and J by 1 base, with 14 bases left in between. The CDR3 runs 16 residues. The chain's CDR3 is CASSSDLGSSYNEQFF. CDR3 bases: TGCGCCAGCAGCTCCGACTTAGGGAGTTCCTACAATGAGCAGTTCTTC.

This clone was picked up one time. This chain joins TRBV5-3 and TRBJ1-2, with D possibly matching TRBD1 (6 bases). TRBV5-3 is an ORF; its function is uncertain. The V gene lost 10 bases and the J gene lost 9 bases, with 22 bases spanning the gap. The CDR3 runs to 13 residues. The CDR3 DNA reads TGTGCCCCCCTCGGACAGCCCAGTGGGAGCTACACCTTC. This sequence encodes CAPLGQPSGSYTF.

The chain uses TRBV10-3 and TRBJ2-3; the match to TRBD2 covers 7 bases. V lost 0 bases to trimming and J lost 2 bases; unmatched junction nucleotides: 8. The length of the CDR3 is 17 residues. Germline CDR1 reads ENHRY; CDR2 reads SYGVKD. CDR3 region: CAISESRGGANTDTQYF. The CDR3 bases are TGTGCCATCAGTGAGTCCCGCGGGGGTGCAAACACAGATACGCAGTATTTT.

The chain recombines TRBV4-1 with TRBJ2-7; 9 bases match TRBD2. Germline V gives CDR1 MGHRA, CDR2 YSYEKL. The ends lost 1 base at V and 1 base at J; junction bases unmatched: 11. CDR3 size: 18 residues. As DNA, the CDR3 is TGCGCCAGCAGCCAAGGTTTGGCTAGCGGGGATCTATCCTACGAGCAGTACTTC. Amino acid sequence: CASSQGLASGDLSYEQYF.

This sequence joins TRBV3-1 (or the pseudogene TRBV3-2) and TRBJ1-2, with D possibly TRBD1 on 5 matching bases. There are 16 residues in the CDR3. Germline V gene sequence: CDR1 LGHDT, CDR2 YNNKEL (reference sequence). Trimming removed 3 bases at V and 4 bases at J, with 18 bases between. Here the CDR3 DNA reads TGTGCCAGCAGCCAGGGGGGACGGACCCGTAGCTATGGCTACACCTTC. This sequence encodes CASSQGGRTRSYGYTF.